This record looks at one T cell receptor beta chain sequence and its context. The CDR3 loop spans 11 amino acids. V lost 0 bases and J lost 7, with 3 bases in between. Germline lookup yields CDR1 MRHNA and CDR2 SNTAGT. These data belong to a study of blood T cell repertoires in COVID-19. In the authors' methods: Counts of nucleated cells, estimated from reference gene primer amplification, were obtained. TCRdb's copy holds only in-frame clones and misses some; the assay was immunoSEQ multiplex PCR. V and J calls plus clone size are reproduced from that table; the DNA served to infer D and trimming. Of more than 150,000 clones listed, 85% to 95% are singletons.

The clonotype was recovered from a man younger than 45 with COVID-19, enrolled during active disease. This chain connects TRBV6-4 to TRBJ1-2, with D unclear. Sequenced: peripheral blood. CDR3 residues: CASSDSSGYTF. Here the CDR3 DNA reads TGTGCCAGCAGTGACTCGAGTGGCTACACCTTC.